Listed below are T cell receptor beta chains from one sample, sequenced in a study. TCRdb re-analysed the 5' RACE reads in MiXCR, keeping a single row per CDR3 protein. The sample includes roughly 40,000 distinct CDR3 sequences, 18% of them seen just once. Specimen: naive CD4+ T cells sorted from a lymph node. Receptors were obtained from a female donor with breast cancer. CDR3s include the opening cysteine and the closing phenylalanine or tryptophan. A D gene is named only where the DNA matches it firmly. Some rows mark clone size as missing; the rest say once, few, many or name a class of expanded clone.

j_gene	v_gene	abundance	d_gene	CDR3nt	CDR3aa
TRBJ1-3	TRBV5-5	-	-	TGTGCCAGCAGACGTTACTCTGGAAACACCATATATTTT	CASRRYSGNTIYF
TRBJ2-3	TRBV6-6	-	-	TGTGCCAGCAGTGCAGGGGAGGGTACGCAGTATTTT	CASSAGEGTQYF
TRBJ2-1	TRBV4-3	-	-	TGCGCCAGCAGCCGGAACTTTGGTGAGCAGTTCTTC	CASSRNFGEQFF
TRBJ1-1	TRBV6-2/TRBV6-3	-	TRBD1	TGTGCCAGCAGTTCTTTGGGGACAGAGAACACTGAAGCTTTCTTT	CASSSLGTENTEAFF
TRBJ1-1	TRBV6-6	many	TRBD1	TGTGCCAGCAGTGAGACAGGGGAGCATGGGAACACTGAAGCTTTCTTT	CASSETGEHGNTEAFF
TRBJ2-6	TRBV20-1	-	-	TGCAGTGCTCAGACGGCCGGGGCCAACGTCCTGACTTTC	CSAQTAGANVLTF
TRBJ2-2	TRBV6-5	-	-	TGTGCCAGCAGTTACAGTTTGTTAGCCACCGACACCGGGGAGCTGTTTTTT	CASSYSLLATDTGELFF
TRBJ1-1	TRBV5-6	few	-	TGTGCCAGCAGCTTTGGGCGGAACACTGAAGCTTTCTTT	CASSFGRNTEAFF
TRBJ2-1	TRBV7-2	few	-	TGTGCCAGCAGCGACCCACCGGGCTCCTACAATGAGCAGTTCTTC	CASSDPPGSYNEQFF
TRBJ2-1	TRBV24-1	-	TRBD2	TGTGCCACCAGTGATACCCGCTTCGGGAGGGGCGGACGGTACAATGAGCAGTTCTTC	CATSDTRFGRGGRYNEQFF
TRBJ1-2	TRBV10-2	-	-	TGCGCCAGCATGAGAGATGACTATGGCTACACCTTC	CASMRDDYGYTF
TRBJ2-5	TRBV20-1	-	TRBD2	TGCAGTGCTAGAGATCGGCTAGCGGCAGAGACCCAGTACTTC	CSARDRLAAETQYF
TRBJ2-6	TRBV10-3	-	-	TGTGCCACTGCGGACGACTCTGGGGCCAACGTCCTGACTTTC	CATADDSGANVLTF
TRBJ2-1	TRBV6-5	many	TRBD2	TGTGCCAGCAGTTATTCCGGGGGGGTTAGATACAATGAGCAGTTCTTC	CASSYSGGVRYNEQFF
TRBJ2-3	TRBV18	-	-	TGTGCCAGCTGTTTGAAAGCGGACTCAGATACGCAGTATTTT	CASCLKADSDTQYF
TRBJ2-7	TRBV11-3	-	TRBD2	TGTGCCAGCAGACACAGCGGGAGATCCTACGAGCAGTACTTC	CASRHSGRSYEQYF
TRBJ1-4	TRBV5-1	-	-	TGCGCCAGCAGCGGTAAGGGAGGGCGACAGTTTTTT	CASSGKGGRQFF
TRBJ2-2	TRBV6-6	few	-	TGTGCCAGCAGCTCGGGAACCGGGGAGCTGTTTTTT	CASSSGTGELFF
TRBJ2-3	TRBV29-1	-	TRBD2	TGCAGCGGTAGGGCGGGAGTTGGCACAGATACGCAGTATTTT	CSGRAGVGTDTQYF
TRBJ2-7	TRBV7-2	many	-	TGTGCCAGCAGCTCCGGTCGGGGATGGGAGCAGTACTTC	CASSSGRGWEQYF
TRBJ2-7	TRBV5-1	few	TRBD1	TGCGCCAGCAGCCAAATGAACAGGGGAAGCTCCTACGAGCAGTACTTC	CASSQMNRGSSYEQYF
TRBJ1-5	TRBV7-2	few	-	TGTGCCAGCAGCTTAGGGGCCCCGGGAGAAAATCAGCCCCAGCATTTT	CASSLGAPGENQPQHF
TRBJ2-7	TRBV5-6	many	-	TGTGCCAGCAGCTTGGACTATACTGACTCGAGAGAGCAGTACTTC	CASSLDYTDSREQYF
TRBJ1-4	TRBV12-3/TRBV12-4	many	TRBD1	TGTGCCAGCAGTCGGGGACAGCTTAATGAAAAACTGTTTTTT	CASSRGQLNEKLFF
TRBJ2-7	TRBV4-2	many	TRBD2	TGTGCCAGCAGCCAAGCACCGGCTAGCGGGGGCTACGAGCAGTACTTC	CASSQAPASGGYEQYF
TRBJ2-7	TRBV4-1	-	-	TGCGCCAGCAGCCAAGAAGGCAGGCCCGGCGGGAACGAGCAGTACTTC	CASSQEGRPGGNEQYF
TRBJ1-2	TRBV5-6	-	-	TGTGCCAGCAGCCGGGGACTCCCAATCGGTGGCTACACCTTC	CASSRGLPIGGYTF
TRBJ2-5	TRBV24-1	few	-	TGTGCCACCAGTGATACAAGAAGATCTGGAGGGGAGACCCAGTACTTC	CATSDTRRSGGETQYF
TRBJ1-1	TRBV7-2	many	TRBD1	TGTGCCAGCAGCGTAAGGACAGGGAATGAAGCTTTCTTT	CASSVRTGNEAFF